This TCR beta chain was identified during a study of blood T cell repertoires in COVID-19. This clone occurred once. Other DNA variants within this sample encode the same CDR3. Libraries were prepared by immunoSEQ multiplex PCR; TCRdb keeps only in-frame clonotypes and omits some of them. Seen here are around 99,000 clones, 85% to 90% observed once, and the top ten hold approximately 1.1%. This TCR derives from a human donor in a cohort sampled during active COVID-19. The sequenced sample was peripheral blood.

CDR3 protein: CASFRGFNTEAFF. The CDR3 DNA reads TGTGCCAGCTTCAGAGGTTTCAACACTGAAGCTTTCTTT. The V and J genes are TRBV6-6 and TRBJ1-1; no reliable D call. The CDR3 contains 13 residues. Per the germline V gene, CDR1 is MNHNY and CDR2 is SVGAGI (reference sequence). The V end lost 8 bases, the J end lost 2 bases, and 12 bases lay between the germline ends.